This T cell receptor beta chain comes out of a study of cytomegalovirus exposure and HLA in healthy donors. This clone was picked up a small number of times. The antigen is unknown. Trimming took 2 bases from V and 4 from J; bases not matched to a gene: 4. The CDR3 covers 16 residues. The germline gives CDR1 SGHNT, CDR2 YYREEE (reference sequence). Study-level results: The availability of immune exposure information extended only to CMV serostatus.

60 Vbeta and 13 Jbeta primers were used in PCR. Here immunoSEQ multiplex PCR was the method, and the copy in TCRdb shows in-frame clones only, minus some. In the table there are 95,000 to 150,000 clones, 65% to 80% of which are singletons. Sequencing used PBMCs. The J gene is TRBJ2-2, the V gene TRBV5-4; 11 positions agree with TRBD1. This TCR derives from a woman in her forties in good health and CMV-seropositive. CDR3 amino acids: CASSFRTGGATGELFF. The CDR3 DNA sequence: TGTGCCAGCAGCTTCCGGACAGGGGGCGCCACCGGGGAGCTGTTTTTT.